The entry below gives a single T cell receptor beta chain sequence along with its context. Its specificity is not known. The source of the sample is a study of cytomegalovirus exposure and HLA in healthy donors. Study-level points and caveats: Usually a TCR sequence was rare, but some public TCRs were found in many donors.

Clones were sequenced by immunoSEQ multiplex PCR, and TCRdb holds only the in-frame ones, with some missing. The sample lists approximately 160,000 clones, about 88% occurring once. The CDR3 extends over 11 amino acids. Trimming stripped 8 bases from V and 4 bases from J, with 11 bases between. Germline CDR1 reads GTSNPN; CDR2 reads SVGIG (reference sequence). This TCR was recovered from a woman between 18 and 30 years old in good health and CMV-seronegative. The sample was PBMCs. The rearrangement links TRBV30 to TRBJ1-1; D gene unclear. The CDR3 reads CATSTFTEAFF. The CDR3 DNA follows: TGTGCCACTAGTACCTTCACTGAAGCTTTCTTT.